These 20 T cell receptor beta chains originate from one sample sequenced in a study of cytomegalovirus exposure and HLA in healthy donors. Both 60 Vbeta primers and 13 Jbeta primers went into the PCR. Repertoires were generated with immunoSEQ multiplex PCR, while TCRdb's copy carries only in-frame clones and drops some. The data show roughly 100,000 clones, with roughly four fifths seen just once and about 3.6% held by the top ten. The sequencing sample was made of PBMCs. Every receptor here comes from a man aged 60-69 years in good health and CMV-seronegative.

The chain has TRBV29-1 and TRBJ2-2, with 8 bases lining up with TRBD1. With V trimmed by 8 bases and J by 2 bases, 7 bases remained unmatched. The CDR3 sequence is 14 residues long. CDR1 and CDR2 from the germline V gene are SQVTM and ANQGSEA. The CDR3 sequence is CSTSGQGNTGELFF. CDR3 in DNA: TGCAGCACTTCTGGACAGGGTAACACCGGGGAGCTGTTTTTT.

The chain has TRBV7-2 and TRBJ1-5, with 8 bases matching TRBD1. J gave up 5 bases and V 3 bases, and 3 bases lay outside the gene matches. CDR3 length: 14 amino acids. Germline V lookup: CDR1 SGHTA, CDR2 FQGNSA. The CDR3 bases are TGTGCCAGCAGCTTGGCAGGGGGCGATCAGCCCCAGCATTTT. Its protein is CASSLAGGDQPQHF.

This clone occurred a few times. The J gene is TRBJ2-7, the V gene TRBV21-1; the DNA was not used to check the table's D call, TRBD1. TRBV21-1 is recorded as a pseudogene. This CDR3 region has 14 residues. This CDR3 is CARGGERVAYEQYV. The CDR3 DNA follows: TGTGCCAGAGGGGGTGAAAGGGTAGCCTACGAGCAGTACGTC.

J is TRBJ1-1 and V is TRBV5-1; D perhaps matches TRBD1 (5 bases). The CDR3 length is 13 residues. V was cut by 4 bases and J by 4 bases, with 11 bases left in between. The germline V gene has CDR1 SGHRS and CDR2 YFSETQ. The CDR3 nucleotides read TGCGCCAGCAGCCCCAGGGTGAGCACTGAAGCTTTCTTT. Its protein product is CASSPRVSTEAFF.

The chain carries TRBV18 and TRBJ2-1; 10 bases fit TRBD1. CDR1 and CDR2 from the germline V gene are KGHSH and LQKENI. This CDR3 contains 15 residues. Unmatched junction bases numbered 3, after V lost 2 bases and J lost 5 bases. In DNA, the CDR3 is TGTGCCAGCTCACCAGGGACAGGGGACGACAATGAGCAGTTCTTC. This codes for CASSPGTGDDNEQFF.

This clone was counted once. This rearrangement joins TRBV10-2 to TRBJ2-7, with TRBD1 matching over 9 bases. The junction had 9 bases not matched to a gene; V was cut back by 4 bases and J by 5 bases. In germline, CDR1 is WSHSY, CDR2 SAAADI. The CDR3 runs to 15 residues. The CDR3 loop is CASSVQGQGVHEQYF. CDR3 coding DNA: TGCGCCAGCAGTGTCCAGGGACAGGGCGTCCACGAGCAGTACTTC.

This rearrangement joins TRBV1 to TRBJ2-5; TRBD2 was called by the table and not checked on the DNA. TRBV1 has pseudogene status. The CDR3 is made up of 17 amino acids. CDR3 amino acids: CTSSQDAIRTKQETQYF. In DNA form, the CDR3 reads TGCACCAGCAGCCAAGACGCCATCAGGACTAAACAAGAGACCCAGTACTTC.

V is TRBV4-1 and J is TRBJ2-3; 13 positions match TRBD2. CDR3 size: 17 residues. Germline V gives CDR1 MGHRA, CDR2 YSYEKL. The V and J ends lost 3 bases and 0 bases, in that order; junction bases with no gene match: 3. DNA of the CDR3: TGCGCCAGCAGCCATAGGACTAGCGGGGGAAGCACAGATACGCAGTATTTT. Its translation: CASSHRTSGGSTDTQYF.

This chain joins TRBV15 and TRBJ1-2; the D is unclear. V dropped 8 bases and J dropped 0 bases, with 13 bases sitting between them. The CDR3 runs to 14 residues. The germline CDR1 and CDR2 sequences are LNHNV and YYDKDF (reference sequence). The CDR3 protein is CATRLAPANYGYTF. The CDR3 DNA sequence: TGTGCCACCCGTCTGGCCCCAGCTAACTATGGCTACACCTTC. Combining the CDR3 with reference TRBV15 and TRBJ1-2 gives the whole variable domain DAMVIQNPRYQVTQFGKPVTLSCSQTLNHNVMYWYQQKSSQAPKLLFHYYDKDFNNEADTPDNFQSRRPNTSFCFLDIRSPGLGDTAMYLCATRLAPANYGYTFGSGTRLTVV.

This clone showed up just a few times. J is TRBJ1-1 and V is TRBV6-5; 9 bases align to TRBD1. V was clipped by 7 bases and J by 11 bases; unmatched bases: 8. Germline V gene data show CDR1 as MNHEY and CDR2 as SVGAGI. The CDR3 is made up of 12 amino acids. CDR3 sequence reads: CASTDRGLIAFF. CDR3 nucleotide sequence: TGTGCCAGCACCGACAGGGGGTTAATCGCTTTCTTT.

The V gene is TRBV9, the J gene TRBJ1-6; D unresolved. V shed 0 bases and J shed 8 bases, with 24 bases lying between them. The CDR3 runs 19 residues. CDR1 is SGDLS, CDR2 YYNGEE, per germline. The chain's CDR3 is CASSVGAVSGPLNHSPLHF. For the CDR3, the DNA is TGTGCCAGCAGCGTAGGCGCAGTGAGCGGGCCTCTGAACCATTCACCCCTCCACTTT.

The gene calls are TRBV5-4 and TRBJ1-1; D remains ambiguous. V was pared by 0 bases and J by 3 bases, with 6 bases between. The CDR3 sequence is 13 residues long. Germline V CDR1 and CDR2: SGHNT, YYREEE (reference sequence). This chain's CDR3 is CASSLDGDTEAFF. Here the CDR3 DNA reads TGTGCCAGCAGCTTGGACGGAGACACTGAAGCTTTCTTT.

V is TRBV18 and J is TRBJ2-6, with D possibly matching TRBD1 (6 bases). Germline assignment: CDR1 KGHSH and CDR2 LQKENI. V lost 2 bases to trimming and J lost 2 bases, with 7 bases between them. The CDR3 has 15 residues. This chain's CDR3 is CASSPAGAGANVLTF. The CDR3 bases are TGTGCCAGCTCACCAGCAGGGGCTGGGGCCAACGTCCTGACTTTC. The full variable domain, in which reference TRBV18 and TRBJ2-6 provide the parts outside the CDR3, is NAGVMQNPRHLVRRRGQEARLRCSPMKGHSHVYWYRQLPEEGLKFMVYLQKENIIDESGMPKERFSAEFPKEGPSILRIQQVVRGDSAAYFCASSPAGAGANVLTFGAGSRLTVL.

The V gene is TRBV5-1, the J gene TRBJ2-3, with D possibly being TRBD1 (6 bases). Per germline, CDR1 SGHRS and CDR2 YFSETQ. Trimming removed 5 bases from V and 0 bases from J, with 13 bases in between. This CDR3 region has 15 residues. The CDR3 loop reads CASSDAQGSTDTQYF. In DNA, the CDR3 is TGCGCCAGCAGTGATGCACAGGGCAGCACAGATACGCAGTATTTT.

The chain employs TRBV6-5 and TRBJ2-5, with a possible D match to TRBD2 (5 bases). Trimming stripped 6 bases from V and 5 bases from J, with 16 bases between. CDR3 length: 14 residues. In germline, CDR1 is MNHEY, CDR2 SVGAGI. The CDR3 is CASSPPGLWETQYF. The CDR3 bases are TGTGCCAGCAGCCCACCCGGACTCTGGGAGACCCAGTACTTC.

V gene TRBV5-4 combines with J gene TRBJ2-1; the match to TRBD1 covers 12 bases. The CDR3 extends over 16 amino acids. V shed 0 bases and J 8 bases; nucleotides not matched to a gene: 6. Germline assignment: CDR1 SGHNT and CDR2 YYREEE (reference sequence). CDR3 sequence: CASSLGFGTGGHEQFF. The CDR3 DNA reads TGTGCCAGCAGCTTGGGATTCGGGACAGGGGGCCATGAGCAGTTCTTC.

The gene calls are TRBV5-1 and TRBJ2-1; D possibly corresponds to TRBD2 (6 bases). The CDR3 spans 13 residues. Germline CDR1 is SGHRS and CDR2 is YFSETQ. Trimming pared 1 base from V and 8 bases from J, leaving 10 bases between. The CDR3 loop reads CASSLLAIDEQFF. CDR3 coding DNA: TGCGCCAGCAGCTTGCTAGCGATCGATGAGCAGTTCTTC.

The chain carries TRBV7-2 and TRBJ2-6, with 9 bases identical to TRBD2. Looked up from germline, CDR1 is SGHTA and CDR2 is FQGNSA. The CDR3 consists of 17 residues. J lost 0 bases, V lost 1 base, and 1 base had no gene match. CDR3 protein: CASSLVAGDSGANVLTF. The CDR3, as DNA: TGTGCCAGCAGCTTAGTAGCGGGGGACTCTGGGGCCAACGTCCTGACTTTC.

The J gene is TRBJ1-5, the V gene TRBV30; 8 bases map to TRBD1. The V gene end was trimmed by 3 bases and the J gene end by 6 bases; junction bases not matched to a gene: 4. From germline, CDR1 is GTSNPN and CDR2 SVGIG (reference sequence). The CDR3 covers 13 residues. The CDR3 sequence is CAWSGTGGQPQHF. The CDR3 DNA sequence: TGTGCCTGGAGCGGTACAGGGGGTCAGCCCCAGCATTTT.

The chain carries TRBV7-9 and TRBJ1-6; D is undetermined. The CDR3 runs 14 residues. Germline V gives CDR1 SEHNR, CDR2 FQNEAQ (reference sequence). V was pared by 5 bases and J by 9 bases, with 14 bases between. CDR3 protein: CASSLGLESSPLHF. The CDR3 region has the DNA TGTGCCAGCAGCCTCGGACTGGAGAGTTCACCCCTCCACTTT. The whole variable domain, remainder taken from reference TRBV7-9 and TRBJ1-6, is DTGVSQNPRHKITKRGQNVTFRCDPISEHNRLYWYRQTLGQGPEFLTYFQNEAQLEKSRLLSDRFSAERPKGSFSTLEIQRTEQGDSAMYLCASSLGLESSPLHFGNGTRLTVT.